This is a list of T cell receptor beta chains from one sample in a study of identifying expanded T cells in peripheral blood. The data were produced by immunoSEQ multiplex PCR, yet TCRdb's version contains in-frame clones alone and is incomplete. The data hold roughly 100,000 clones, with around 89% observed a single time. Sequencing was performed on blood. The receptor source for this set is a person aged 18 to 69 in good health. Each CDR3 is given without its conserved first and last residue. The listing skips clone size in some rows; elsewhere it reads once, few, many or a size class.

j_call: TRBJ2-7
clone_size: .
v_call: TRBV6-6
cdr3_aa: ASSSATGGEQY

j_call: TRBJ1-2
clone_size: many
v_call: TRBV27
cdr3_aa: ASSPRAESYGYT

j_call: TRBJ2-3
clone_size: .
v_call: TRBV11-2
cdr3_aa: ASSATRGTGDTQY

j_call: TRBJ1-1
clone_size: .
v_call: TRBV9
cdr3_aa: ASSPRQGVGLNTEAF

j_call: TRBJ1-1
clone_size: once
v_call: TRBV11-2
cdr3_aa: ASVRAARWGEAF

j_call: TRBJ2-7
clone_size: .
v_call: TRBV4-3
cdr3_aa: ASSLIQGASYEQY

j_call: TRBJ1-2
clone_size: .
v_call: TRBV6-5
cdr3_aa: ASSYSGGRSYT

j_call: TRBJ2-5
clone_size: .
v_call: TRBV15
cdr3_aa: ATSRDGGPQETQY

j_call: TRBJ2-5
clone_size: .
v_call: TRBV6-5
cdr3_aa: ASSLVPGQVEEQY

j_call: TRBJ2-3
clone_size: .
v_call: TRBV7-2
cdr3_aa: ASSFQGGGTDTQY

j_call: TRBJ1-1
clone_size: .
v_call: TRBV7-2
cdr3_aa: ASSPHQGNTEAF

j_call: TRBJ2-5
clone_size: .
v_call: TRBV18
cdr3_aa: ASSPAKRGVQETQY

j_call: TRBJ1-1
clone_size: .
v_call: TRBV11-2
cdr3_aa: ASSFWGGTEAF

j_call: TRBJ2-1
clone_size: .
v_call: TRBV2
cdr3_aa: ASSVGGANSYNEQF

j_call: TRBJ1-5
clone_size: .
v_call: TRBV19
cdr3_aa: ASSQTLSQPQH

j_call: TRBJ2-5
clone_size: .
v_call: TRBV4-1
cdr3_aa: ASSQDPGKETQY